A single T cell receptor beta chain is shown here with its context. It lacks a known antigen. Base qualities were left out, and no much larger clone turns up one base away. Healthy HIV-negative adults with no recently reported acute infections or vaccinations were included as donors. Every donor was a Caucasian adult living in Nashville, Tennessee, USA. Magnetic negative selection was used to enrich CD4+ T cells, after which naive cells were positively selected on CD45RA and the negative fraction became the memory subset. After blood collection by leukapheresis, PBMCs were isolated using Ficoll-Histopaque density gradient centrifugation and then cryopreserved in the vapor phase of liquid nitrogen. Analytical flow cytometry was used to check the purity and quantity of each magnetically sorted T cell population. Genomic DNA was isolated from each sorted fraction and quantified by UV absorbance on a Nanodrop 2000c.

The CDR3 starts with the cysteine, ends with the phenylalanine, and has 14 residues. Solely the CDR3 DNA is kept, with 42 bases framed from the first base. Based on the germline V gene, the CDR1 and CDR2 sequences are SGHRS and YFSETQ. V was cut back by 0 bases and J by 5 bases, leaving a gap of 11 bases between them. This record comes from a study of shared clonotypes between healthy human individuals (TCRdb year 2020). Study-wide context: The cohort comprised a couple of women and a few men aged 18 to 49 years. Per donor, leukapheresis produced somewhere between about 0.8 and 9.5 billion PBMCs. For each donor, CD4 naive and CD4 memory were each given three plates, CD8 naive was given two plates, and CD8 memory was given one plate. To increase sequencing depth and limit assay-specific biases, TCR repertoire library preparation and sequencing were carried out by different laboratories using diverse techniques. To estimate repertoire size and how much clonotypes are shared between individuals, the study performed deep sequencing of blood TCR repertoires from a handful of healthy adults. Points the paper makes about the study in general: The small number of donors limited the genetic and exposure-history diversity represented. When a few donors were compared, the shared fraction of clonotypes was around 5.1% for naive CD4, around 3.6% for naive CD8, 2.3% for memory CD4, and less than 0.5% for memory CD8. Even with the large sequencing depth, rarefaction of the sorted-subset datasets indicated that sequencing was incomplete. Pairwise subsampling led to the expectation that sequencing depth would affect the degree of clonotype sharing among donors. Estimated clonotype richness was generally larger for naive than for memory subsets. Compared with non-shared clonotypes, clonotypes shared by all four sorted-subset donors had higher generation probabilities. Only blood was sampled, and tissue TCR repertoires likely differ from those in blood.

TCR CDR3 regions were amplified from genomic DNA by multiplex PCR using the deep immunoSEQ assay. Genomic DNA extracted from each cell subset was distributed evenly over all wells of several immunoSEQ 96-well plates, and each plate served as one replicate. For sorted subsets, each replicate PCR was loaded with about 0.2 ug genomic DNA, equivalent to 25,000 to 35,000 T cell genomes. Purified libraries were measured with a Qubit 3.0 fluorometer, size-checked on a Bioanalyzer 2100, and measured again with the KAPA Library Quantification kit. Every immunoSEQ 96-well plate was sequenced on a separate single-read 150-cycle Illumina NextSeq 550 flow cell. In the paper's pipeline: Because the immunoSEQ output included only junctional sequences and no quality scores, the filtering could not be the same as the filtering used for full-length reads. Sequences were annotated with PyIR, a Python wrapper for IgBLAST v1.9, and V/J genes and CDR3 were assigned using IMGT germline references. Reads were removed for weak V/J assignments (E-value above 1e-6), missing CDR3, stop codons, out-of-frame junctions, or ambiguous translated residues. A V3J clonotype was defined by an identical inferred V gene, J gene, and CDR3 amino acid sequence. The percentage overlap between two repertoires was calculated by dividing the number of shared unique clonotypes by the size of the smaller repertoire. RTK rarefaction, the Chao1 estimator, and Recon v2.1 estimates of unobserved clonotypes were used to assess repertoire richness. Generation probabilities for all TCRbeta clonotypes obtained by the gDNA method from several donors were computed using OLGA. Drawn from immuneACCESS, this table holds only the in-frame rearrangements with V and J called that TCRdb kept. Clones are partly lost; checked studies trace under half to an unresolved V gene and leave the rest unexplained. V, J and clone size derive from that table, while D and trimming were established from the DNA sequence. The sample includes fewer than 850,000 clones, with about 78% observed a single time. Of the sample, about 2% is held by the ten largest clones.

Source material: memory CD4+ T cells sorted from blood. The cell subset or site label, read with the paper, signifies: CD45RA-negative fraction. The chain is made from TRBV5-1 and TRBJ2-5; TRBD1 is possibly the D segment (6 matching bases). The clonotype comes from a woman aged 25 to 45 in good health. The CDR3 region has the sequence CASSLARGRETQYF. In nucleotide form, the sequence is TGCGCCAGCAGCTTGGCCAGGGGACGGGAGACCCAGTACTTC.